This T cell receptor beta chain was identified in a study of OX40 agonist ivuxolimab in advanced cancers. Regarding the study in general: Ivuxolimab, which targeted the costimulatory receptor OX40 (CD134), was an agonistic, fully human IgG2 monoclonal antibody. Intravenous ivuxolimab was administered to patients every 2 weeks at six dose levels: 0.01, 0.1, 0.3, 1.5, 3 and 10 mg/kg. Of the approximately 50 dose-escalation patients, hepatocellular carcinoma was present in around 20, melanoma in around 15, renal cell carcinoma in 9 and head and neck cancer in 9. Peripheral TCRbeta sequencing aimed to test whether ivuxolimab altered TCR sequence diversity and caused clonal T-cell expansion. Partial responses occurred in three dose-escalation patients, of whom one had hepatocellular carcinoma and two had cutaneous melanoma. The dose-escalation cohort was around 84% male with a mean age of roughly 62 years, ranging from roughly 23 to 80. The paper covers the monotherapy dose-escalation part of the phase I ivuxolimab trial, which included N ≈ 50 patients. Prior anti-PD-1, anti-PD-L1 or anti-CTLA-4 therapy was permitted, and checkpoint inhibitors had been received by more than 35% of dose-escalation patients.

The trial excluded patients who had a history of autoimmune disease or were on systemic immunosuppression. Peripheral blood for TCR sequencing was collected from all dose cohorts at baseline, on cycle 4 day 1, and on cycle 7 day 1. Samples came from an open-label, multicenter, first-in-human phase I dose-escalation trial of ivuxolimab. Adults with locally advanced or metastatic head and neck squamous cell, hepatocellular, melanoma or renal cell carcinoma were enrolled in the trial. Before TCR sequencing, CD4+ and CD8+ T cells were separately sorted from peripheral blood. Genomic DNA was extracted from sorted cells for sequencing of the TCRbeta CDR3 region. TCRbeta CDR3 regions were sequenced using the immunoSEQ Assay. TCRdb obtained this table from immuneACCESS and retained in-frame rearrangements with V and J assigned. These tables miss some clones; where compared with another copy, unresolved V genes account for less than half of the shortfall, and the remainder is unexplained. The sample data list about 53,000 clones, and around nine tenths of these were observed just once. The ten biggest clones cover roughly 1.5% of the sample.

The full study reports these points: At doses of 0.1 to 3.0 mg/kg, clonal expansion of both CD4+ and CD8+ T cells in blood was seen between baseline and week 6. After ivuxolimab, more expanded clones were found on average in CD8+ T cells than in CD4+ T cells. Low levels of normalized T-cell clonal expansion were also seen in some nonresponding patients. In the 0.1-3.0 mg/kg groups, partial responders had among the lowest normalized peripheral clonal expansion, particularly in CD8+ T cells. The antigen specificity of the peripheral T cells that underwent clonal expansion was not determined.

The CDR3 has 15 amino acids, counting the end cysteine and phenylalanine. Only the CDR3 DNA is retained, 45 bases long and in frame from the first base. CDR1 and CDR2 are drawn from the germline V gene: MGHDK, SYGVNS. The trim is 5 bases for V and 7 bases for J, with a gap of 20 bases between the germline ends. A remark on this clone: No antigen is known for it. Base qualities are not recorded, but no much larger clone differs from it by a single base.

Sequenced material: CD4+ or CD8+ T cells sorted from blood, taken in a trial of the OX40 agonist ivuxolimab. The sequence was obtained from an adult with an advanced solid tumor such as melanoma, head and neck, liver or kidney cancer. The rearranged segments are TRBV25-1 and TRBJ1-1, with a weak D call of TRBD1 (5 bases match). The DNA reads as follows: TGTGCCAGCAGTTGGTTGGGGGTTCCGCCGAATGAAGCTTTCTTT. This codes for CASSWLGVPPNEAFF.